Below, 15 T cell receptor beta chains from the same sample are listed, as sequenced in a study of shared clonotypes between healthy human individuals. The table came from immunoSEQ multiplex PCR; TCRdb's copy has only in-frame clones and leaves some out. This sample has about 710,000 clones, with 60% to 75% found just once. Sequencing was performed on memory CD4+ T cells sorted from blood. Sample subset: CD45RA-negative fraction. These receptors all come from a young woman in good health.

The CDR3 protein is CASNKDSSYEQYF. The DNA for the CDR3 is TGTGCCAGTAATAAGGATAGCTCCTACGAGCAGTACTTC. V is TRBV19 and J is TRBJ2-7; D not certain. The length of the CDR3 is 13 residues. Trimming took off 7 bases at V and 0 bases at J, with 10 bases between the two ends. Germline V gene lookup returns CDR1 LNHDA and CDR2 SQIVND (reference sequence).

The chain combines TRBV5-1 with TRBJ2-7; 7 bases map to TRBD1. Germline V gene lookup returns CDR1 SGHRS and CDR2 YFSETQ. With 0 bases clipped from V and 2 bases from J, the junction kept 2 bases outside the gene matches. This CDR3 is built from 14 residues. The CDR3 bases are TGCGCCAGCAGCTTGGAGGGACAGACCTACGAGCAGTACTTC. This translates into CASSLEGQTYEQYF.

The J gene is TRBJ1-2, the V gene TRBV7-8; 8 bases align to TRBD1. Germline lookup yields CDR1 SGHVS and CDR2 FQNEAQ. Unmatched junction bases numbered 11, after V lost 5 bases and J lost 6 bases. This CDR3 is built from 15 residues. CDR3 loop: CASSHLWTGIDGYTF. As DNA, the CDR3 is TGTGCCAGCAGCCACCTATGGACAGGGATAGATGGCTACACCTTC.

The gene calls are TRBV19 and TRBJ2-1, with TRBD2 identical over 8 bases. Germline values: CDR1 LNHDA, CDR2 SQIVND (reference sequence). The CDR3 covers 13 residues. The CDR3 region has the DNA TGTGCTTGCGGGGGGAGGGCGATCAATGAGCAGTTCTTC. This codes for CACGGRAINEQFF.

The chain couples TRBV18 to TRBJ1-3; the D gene is possibly TRBD1 (6 bases). Between the trimmed V and J ends, which lost 4 bases and 5 bases, there was a span of 6 bases. The CDR3 is 12 residues long. Germline assignment: CDR1 KGHSH and CDR2 LQKENI. CDR3 loop: CASSRDRNTIYF. In DNA form, the CDR3 reads TGTGCCAGCTCACGGGACAGAAACACCATATATTTT. Drawing the rest from reference TRBV18 and TRBJ1-3, the complete variable domain is NAGVMQNPRHLVRRRGQEARLRCSPMKGHSHVYWYRQLPEEGLKFMVYLQKENIIDESGMPKERFSAEFPKEGPSILRIQQVVRGDSAAYFCASSRDRNTIYFGEGSWLTVV.

This clone was recorded a few times. V usage is TRBV7-6 and J usage is TRBJ1-5; the match to TRBD1 covers 7 bases. CDR1 and CDR2 (germline): SGHVS, FNYEAQ. Trimming at V came to 2 bases and at J to 10 bases, leaving 8 bases not matched to a gene. The CDR3 is 14 residues long. In nucleotides, the CDR3 is TGTGCCAGCAGCTTATTAGGGGGCGCGTCACCCCAGCATTTT. Its translation is CASSLLGGASPQHF. Based on the CDR3 plus reference TRBV7-6 and TRBJ1-5, the full variable domain is GAGVSQSPRYKVTKRGQDVALRCDPISGHVSLYWYRQALGQGPEFLTYFNYEAQQDKSGLPNDRFSAERPEGSISTLTIQRTEQRDSAMYRCASSLLGGASPQHFGDGTRLSIL.

V usage is TRBV19 and J usage is TRBJ2-7; 8 bases fit TRBD1. The V gene end was trimmed by 4 bases and the J gene end by 2 bases; junction bases not matched to a gene: 4. Germline CDR1 LNHDA, CDR2 SQIVND (reference sequence). This CDR3 region has 14 residues. The CDR3 loop reads CASSRTGPPYEQYF. CDR3 DNA sequence: TGTGCCAGTAGTAGGACAGGGCCCCCCTACGAGCAGTACTTC.

This chain connects TRBV19 to TRBJ1-5, with a weak D call TRBD1 (6 bases). The CDR3 has 15 residues. V gave up 6 bases and J gave up 7 bases, with 19 bases separating them. Germline CDR1 LNHDA, CDR2 SQIVND (reference sequence). In DNA, the CDR3 is TGTGCCAGTAGCGAAGGGGGGGGAAGGAAACAGCCCCAGCATTTT. This sequence encodes CASSEGGGRKQPQHF.

V usage is TRBV2 and J usage is TRBJ2-7; perhaps D is TRBD1 or TRBD2 (6 bases each). In germline, CDR1 is SNHLY, CDR2 FYNNEI. The CDR3 totals 12 residues. Deletions cut 7 bases from V and 2 bases from J, with 9 bases between. CDR3 nucleotide sequence: TGTGCCAGCACGGAGGGGGCCTACGAGCAGTACTTC. Encoded protein: CASTEGAYEQYF.

This clone has more than one count but fewer than ten. The V and J genes are TRBV27 and TRBJ2-2; TRBD2 might be the D (6 bases). Deletions cut 3 bases from V and 3 bases from J, with 11 bases between. The CDR3 extends over 15 amino acids. CDR1 and CDR2 from the germline V gene are MNHEY and SMNVEV (reference sequence). The CDR3 loop reads CASSFRGSDTGELFF. CDR3 DNA: TGTGCCAGCAGTTTTCGGGGGAGTGACACCGGGGAGCTGTTTTTT.

J is TRBJ2-7 and V is TRBV28; maybe TRBD2 (5 bases). V gave up 6 bases and J gave up 2 bases, with 17 bases separating them. Germline CDR1 MDHEN, CDR2 SYDVKM. This CDR3 spans 15 amino acids. CDR3 in DNA: TGTGCCAGCAGCTCCCCCTGGGTGGAGGCCTACGAGCAGTACTTC. Its protein is CASSSPWVEAYEQYF.

This clone has a handful of counts. V gene TRBV4-1 combines with J gene TRBJ2-7, with TRBD1 matching 9 bases. CDR1 is MGHRA, CDR2 YSYEKL, per germline. V dropped 6 bases and J dropped 5; count of bases not matched to a gene: 11. This CDR3 region has 15 residues. The chain's CDR3 is CASRSMTGGGDEQYF. The CDR3 DNA is TGCGCCAGCAGAAGCATGACAGGGGGAGGGGACGAGCAGTACTTC.

Notes on this clone: A much larger clone differs by one base, so this may be a read error. The chain is built from TRBV5-1 and TRBJ2-5, with TRBD1 matching over 7 bases. Germline V gene lookup returns CDR1 SGHRS and CDR2 YFSETQ. This CDR3 spans 14 amino acids. The J segment lost 2 bases and the V segment lost 0 bases, leaving 1 base of the junction unmatched. The CDR3 sequence: CASSLVGQQETQYF. The CDR3 coding sequence is TGCGCCAGCAGCTTGGTGGGACAGCAAGAGACCCAGTACTTC. Combining the CDR3 with reference TRBV5-1 and TRBJ2-5 gives the whole variable domain KAGVTQTPRYLIKTRGQQVTLSCSPISGHRSVSWYQQTPGQGLQFLFEYFSETQRNKGNFPGRFSGRQFSNSRSEMNVSTLELGDSALYLCASSLVGQQETQYFGPGTRLLVL.

This clone showed up just once. Within the sample, other DNA sequences also encode this same CDR3. The V call is TRBV28, the J call TRBJ2-7; D ambiguous. CDR1 and CDR2 (germline): MDHEN, SYDVKM. The CDR3 has 11 residues. The ends were cut back, 3 bases at V and 6 bases at J, with 6 bases in the middle. In nucleotides, the CDR3 is TGTGCCAGCAGTTTGCGTTTCGAGCAGTACTTC. This codes for CASSLRFEQYF.

The V call is TRBV5-1, the J call TRBJ2-3; 7 bases are shared with TRBD2. Trimming took 5 bases from V and 3 from J; bases not matched to a gene: 12. CDR3 size: 16 residues. Germline CDR1 reads SGHRS; CDR2 reads YFSETQ. CDR3 residues: CASSPNGGGQTDTQYF. DNA of the CDR3: TGCGCCAGCAGTCCAAATGGGGGAGGGCAAACAGATACGCAGTATTTT.